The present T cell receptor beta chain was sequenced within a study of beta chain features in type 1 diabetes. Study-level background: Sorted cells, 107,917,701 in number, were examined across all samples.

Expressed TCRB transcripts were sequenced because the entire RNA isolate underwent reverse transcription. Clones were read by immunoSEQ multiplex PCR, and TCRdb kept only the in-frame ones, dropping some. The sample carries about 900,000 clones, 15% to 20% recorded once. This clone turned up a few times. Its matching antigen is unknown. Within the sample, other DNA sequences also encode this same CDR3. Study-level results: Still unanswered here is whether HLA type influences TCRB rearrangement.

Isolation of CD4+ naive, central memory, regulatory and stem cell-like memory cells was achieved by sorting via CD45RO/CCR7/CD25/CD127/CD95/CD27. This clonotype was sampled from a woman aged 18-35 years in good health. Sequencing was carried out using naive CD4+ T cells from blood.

The CDR3 region is CASSPPSQGETQYF. The CDR3 DNA reads as TGTGCCAGCTCACCACCGTCACAGGGAGAGACCCAGTACTTC. This chain links TRBV18 with TRBJ2-5, with a tentative D call TRBD1 (6 bases). Trimming took off 0 bases at V and 4 bases at J, with 9 bases between the two ends. Germline V lookup: CDR1 KGHSH, CDR2 LQKENI. The CDR3 is made up of 14 amino acids.